This is a list of T cell receptor beta chains from one sample in a study of OX40 agonist ivuxolimab in advanced cancers. Some clones are missing from TCRdb's copy, which holds only in-frame ones; the method was immunoSEQ multiplex PCR. Found here are approximately 84,000 clones, around 94% of them singletons; the top ten hold 2.6%. Sequenced material: CD4+ or CD8+ T cells sorted from blood, taken in a trial of the OX40 agonist ivuxolimab. Receptor source: an adult with an advanced solid tumor such as melanoma, head and neck, liver or kidney cancer. Both conserved end residues are trimmed from each CDR3. A D gene is named only where the DNA matches it firmly. A row's size may be missing; if present it is once, few, many or a size class.

d_call	v_call	clone_size	cdr3_aa
.	TRBV6-5	.	ASSYFPGDGYT
.	TRBV11-2	.	ASSPSYNEQF
.	TRBV19	.	ASTENSGALDTQY
TRBD1	TRBV5-1	.	ASSTGQGEELF
TRBD1	TRBV7-8	.	ASSFGTGGLGEQF
.	TRBV27	.	ASSLSGQFYGYT
.	TRBV19	.	ASSKGWPLSSYNEQF
.	TRBV28	.	ASSFITGNQPQH
.	TRBV9	.	ASSLGGSSSYEQY
TRBD2	TRBV4-2	.	ASSQEVSSGRSDTQY
.	TRBV4-1	.	ASSQDYLSSTDTQY
.	TRBV4-3	.	ASSQDLVGGKLF
.	TRBV13	.	ASNNRASSSYNEQF
TRBD2	TRBV9	few	ASSPAGTSGGLEQY
.	TRBV6-6	.	ASTPHPGYEQY
.	TRBV30	.	AWSTRLGGNGRDTEAF
.	TRBV10-1	.	ASSEIEGTEAF
TRBD1	TRBV27	.	ASSETGVGYT
.	TRBV25-1	.	ASSEWGNTEAF